This T cell receptor (beta chain) emerged from a study of blood T cell repertoires in COVID-19 (TCRdb year 2020). Regarding the complete study: Collaborator samples came from the United States, Italy and Spain and covered acute and convalescent phases of COVID-19. A de-identified subject ID, COVID-19 status, age in years and sex were almost always included in the sample metadata. Where HLA class I and class II types were available, the types were taken from metadata supplied by the sample provider, not from assay-based typing. The samples were drawn from the first 160 participants of the ongoing ImmuneRACE study and from 950 to 1,500 subjects provided by 6 global collaborators. The material from the prospective study consisted of cDNA or gDNA derived from T cells, B-cell-depleted T cells, or PBMCs. The repertoires were released in a freely available public database intended as a resource for research on the immune response to SARS-CoV-2. Deeply sampled blood TCRbeta repertoires from subjects exposed to, actively infected with, or recovered from COVID-19 were included in the dataset.

The immunoSEQ Assay, a bias-controlled multiplex PCR, was used to amplify TCRbeta CDR3 regions from genomic DNA. Concerning the study's data processing: Nucleated cell counts per sample were estimated from amplification of reference gene primers within the assay. To quantify the absolute abundance of each unique TCRbeta CDR3 rearrangement, sequence reads were collapsed and filtered. For each sample, productive Simpson clonality was calculated as the square root of Simpson's diversity index across productive rearrangements. This immuneACCESS table, as held by TCRdb, lists in-frame sequences with V and J called but not all clones. Of the missing ones, under half trace to an unresolved V gene in checked studies; the others have no known cause. V and J calls and clone size come straight from that table; D and trimming were deduced from the DNA. In this sample the table shows more than 150,000 clones, 80% to 90% of which occur a single time. Jointly, the top ten make up roughly 7.8% of the sample.

Based on the germline V gene, the CDR1 and CDR2 sequences are KGHSH and LQKENI. The V end loses 2 bases and the J end loses 1 base, and a stretch of 5 bases separates them. The CDR3 starts with the cysteine, ends with the phenylalanine, and has 13 residues. Only CDR3 DNA remains: 39 bases, in frame from the first base. Collaborating institutions collected whole blood in K2EDTA tubes following their own protocols. For TCRbeta analysis, collaborators shipped samples as frozen whole blood, isolated PBMCs, or DNA extracted from either of those sample types. What the work shows at the level of the full study, not this receptor alone: The quantity of clinical and demographic metadata differed by source and by participant and was supplied without curation.

To note about this clone: Its target antigen remains unknown. Per-base quality was not reported, and no clone a single base away is much larger than it.

This TCR was sampled from a man aged 55 to 70 with acute or convalescent COVID-19. Rearrangement joined TRBV18 to TRBJ1-1; the best D guess is TRBD1, with 5 bases matching. Sequences were obtained from peripheral blood. The nucleotide sequence reads TGTGCCAGCTCACCAGGGGCGAACACTGAAGCTTTCTTT. Its amino acids are CASSPGANTEAFF.